The 5 T cell receptor beta chains listed next were all sequenced from one sample in a study of T cell clones after liver transplantation. Measured with immunoSEQ multiplex PCR; TCRdb has only the in-frame clones, and not every one. The top ten clones hold around 2.9% of a sample with under 130,000 clones, around 84% of them seen once. The sequences come from CD4+ T cells from blood, collected around 50 months after liver transplant. The receptor source for this set is a human patient who received a liver transplant. Some of the T cells might come from the graft donor.

The rearrangement joins TRBV7-9 to TRBJ2-2; 9 bases match TRBD1. The length of the CDR3 is 15 residues. V shed 5 bases, J shed 4 bases, and the junction held 5 bases outside the gene matches. Germline lookup yields CDR1 SEHNR and CDR2 FQNEAQ (reference sequence). The CDR3 region is CASSPGTGPTGELFF. The CDR3 DNA follows: TGTGCCAGCAGCCCAGGGACAGGGCCCACCGGGGAGCTGTTTTTT.

In the case of this clone: This CDR3 is also generated by other DNA sequences in the sample. V usage is TRBV15 and J usage is TRBJ1-5, with unresolved D. Germline CDR1 reads LNHNV; CDR2 reads YYDKDF (reference sequence). This CDR3 is 12 amino acids long. V gave up 1 base and J gave up 5 bases, with 3 bases separating them. The CDR3: CATSRADQPQHF. DNA for the CDR3: TGTGCCACCAGCAGAGCCGATCAGCCCCAGCATTTT.

The chain has TRBV18 and TRBJ2-7; TRBD1 is a possible D gene (5 bases). The germline gives CDR1 KGHSH, CDR2 LQKENI. V dropped 1 base and J dropped 6 bases, with 16 bases sitting between them. The CDR3 has 15 amino acids. In DNA form, the CDR3 reads TGTGCCAGCTCACCACTGAGCCAGGGCGGTCTCGAGCAGTACTTC. Translation: CASSPLSQGGLEQYF.

The J gene is TRBJ1-5, the V gene TRBV27; TRBD1 is a possible D gene (6 bases). Trimming stripped 5 bases from V and 4 bases from J, with 12 bases between. The CDR3 totals 14 residues. Germline values: CDR1 MNHEY, CDR2 SMNVEV (reference sequence). The CDR3 here is CASSPWTANQPQHF. CDR3 sequence (DNA): TGTGCCAGCAGTCCCTGGACAGCTAATCAGCCCCAGCATTTT.

The CDR3 DNA reads as TGTGCCAGCAGCCCTTCGGCGGGTTCTAACAATGAGCAGTTCTTC. It translates to CASSPSAGSNNEQFF. The chain is built from TRBV9 and TRBJ2-1, with a possible D match to TRBD2 (5 bases). CDR3 size: 15 residues. Trimming pared 4 bases from V and 5 bases from J, leaving 16 bases between. The germline V gene has CDR1 SGDLS and CDR2 YYNGEE.